What follows are 21 T cell receptor beta chains derived from one specimen sequenced in a study of blood T cell repertoires in COVID-19. Only in-frame clones appear in the TCRdb table, and some are missing; sequencing was by immunoSEQ multiplex PCR. The sample holds roughly 150,000 clones; approximately 90% are singletons and the top ten take 4.5% to 5%. Sequences were obtained from peripheral blood. Receptor source: a man aged 18 to 30 with COVID-19, enrolled during active disease.

This clone has only one observation. The chain uses TRBV4-1 and TRBJ1-3; possible D gene TRBD1, 5 bases. CDR1 and CDR2 (germline): MGHRA, YSYEKL. Trimming left V 3 bases short and J 4 bases short, with 19 bases between. This CDR3 has 17 residues. The CDR3 spells CASSQHWGDSGGNTIYF. The CDR3 DNA reads TGCGCCAGCAGCCAGCATTGGGGGGATTCGGGAGGAAACACCATATATTTT.

The chain joins TRBV6-5 to TRBJ2-2, with D possibly being TRBD2 (6 bases). The V end lost 6 bases, the J end lost 6 bases, and 11 bases lay between the germline ends. CDR3 length: 13 residues. Germline assignment: CDR1 MNHEY and CDR2 SVGAGI. The CDR3 region has the DNA TGTGCCAGCAGAGGGCCGGGGGCCGGGGAGCTGTTTTTT. Residues: CASRGPGAGELFF.

The chain employs TRBV9 and TRBJ1-6; no reliable D call. The CDR3 runs 14 residues. V lost 1 base to trimming and J lost 11 bases, with 13 bases between them. The germline V gene has CDR1 SGDLS and CDR2 YYNGEE. The CDR3 here is CASSVREDFTPLHF. The CDR3 bases are TGTGCCAGCAGCGTACGGGAGGATTTTACACCCCTCCACTTT.

CDR3 amino acids: CASSLRADSPLHF. CDR3 nucleotides: TGTGCCAGCAGCTTAAGAGCCGATTCACCCCTCCACTTT. This chain links TRBV7-3 with TRBJ1-6; unclear D gene. The germline CDR1 and CDR2 sequences are SGHTA and FQGTGA. The V end was cut by 1 base, the J end by 8 bases, with 6 bases between. The CDR3 extends over 13 amino acids.

The chain is built from TRBV28 and TRBJ1-1, with D unresolved. Trimming removed 5 bases from V and 4 bases from J, with 14 bases in between. Germline V CDR1 and CDR2: MDHEN, SYDVKM. This CDR3 has 14 residues. The CDR3 is CASSLRVGVTEAFF. In DNA, the CDR3 is TGTGCCAGCAGTCTGAGGGTCGGTGTCACTGAAGCTTTCTTT.

The chain joins TRBV4-3 to TRBJ2-1; the match to TRBD2 covers 9 bases. V lost 0 bases and J lost 9; bases outside the gene matches: 3. Germline CDR1 and CDR2: LGHNA and YSLEER. The CDR3 runs to 14 residues. The CDR3 loop reads CASSQELAGVEQFF. CDR3 coding DNA: TGCGCCAGCAGCCAAGAATTAGCGGGAGTTGAGCAGTTCTTC.

The V gene is TRBV11-2, the J gene TRBJ1-3; D might be TRBD1 (6 bases). Germline V CDR1 and CDR2: SGHAT, FQNNGV. The germline V and J ends were trimmed by 5 bases and 7 bases, with 27 bases remaining between them. This CDR3 has 18 residues. CDR3 coding DNA: TGTGCCAGCAGCCCTATTAAGAGGTCCAGGGGCGCGTGGAACACCATATATTTT. As protein: CASSPIKRSRGAWNTIYF.

This chain links TRBV2 with TRBJ1-1; D remains unclear. The V end was cut by 9 bases, the J end by 5 bases, with 13 bases between. This CDR3 is 12 amino acids long. Germline V CDR1 and CDR2: SNHLY, FYNNEI. The CDR3 here is CARPTERTEAFF. As DNA, the CDR3 is TGTGCCAGACCCACGGAGAGGACTGAAGCTTTCTTT.

J is TRBJ1-5 and V is TRBV4-1; D might be TRBD1 (6 bases). With 8 bases removed from V and 6 bases from J, the gap between germline ends came to 20 bases. The germline CDR1 and CDR2 sequences are MGHRA and YSYEKL. The CDR3 is 15 amino acids. CDR3 sequence: CASGSGGGGRQPQHF. The CDR3 region has the DNA TGCGCCAGCGGGAGCGGTGGGGGCGGGCGTCAGCCCCAGCATTTT.

The genes are TRBV10-1 and TRBJ2-1; 9 positions agree with TRBD2. V shed 4 bases and J 2 bases; nucleotides not matched to a gene: 0. The CDR3 contains 14 residues. Germline assignment: CDR1 WNHNN and CDR2 SYGVQD (reference sequence). This CDR3 is CASSASGTYNEQFF. DNA of the CDR3: TGCGCCAGCAGTGCTAGCGGGACCTACAATGAGCAGTTCTTC.

This clone has more than one count but fewer than ten. J is TRBJ2-7 and V is TRBV7-2; possibly TRBD1 for D (5 bases). This CDR3 is built from 13 residues. V was trimmed by 5 bases and J by 0 bases, leaving 8 bases between them. Germline lookup yields CDR1 SGHTA and CDR2 FQGNSA. The CDR3 DNA follows: TGTGCCAGCAGCAGGGGTCCCTCCTACGAGCAGTACTTC. It translates to CASSRGPSYEQYF.

The chain couples TRBV5-1 to TRBJ1-5, with D maybe TRBD1 (6 bases). The CDR3 consists of 16 residues. Germline CDR1 reads SGHRS; CDR2 reads YFSETQ. V was shortened by 0 bases and J by 3 bases, with 13 bases between the two germline ends. The CDR3 nucleotides read TGCGCCAGCAGCTTGGGCCCCGGACAGAACAATCAGCCCCAGCATTTT. Translation gives CASSLGPGQNNQPQHF.

The chain uses TRBV19 and TRBJ2-1; the D gene is possibly TRBD2 (6 bases). V was clipped by 7 bases and J by 0 bases, with 13 bases between them. There are 15 residues in the CDR3. From germline, CDR1 is LNHDA and CDR2 SQIVND (reference sequence). CDR3 in DNA: TGTGCCAGTATGTTTGCGGGGAGCTCCTACAATGAGCAGTTCTTC. Translated, it gives CASMFAGSSYNEQFF.

V and J are TRBV24-1 and TRBJ2-1, with D maybe TRBD1 (5 bases). From germline, CDR1 is KGHDR and CDR2 SFDVKD. There are 11 residues in the CDR3. Trimming took off 4 bases at V and 8 bases at J, with 5 bases between the two ends. CDR3 region: CATSETDEQFF. CDR3 DNA sequence: TGTGCCACCAGTGAGACAGATGAGCAGTTCTTC.

This chain links TRBV11-2 with TRBJ2-1, with 7 bases lining up with TRBD2. Germline trimming cut 4 bases from V and 2 bases from J; bases unmatched to any gene: 5. The CDR3 length is 15 residues. Germline CDR1 is SGHAT and CDR2 is FQNNGV. CDR3 protein: CASSYGGSPYNEQFF. DNA of the CDR3: TGTGCCAGCAGCTACGGGGGGTCCCCCTACAATGAGCAGTTCTTC. Variable domain in full (rest from reference TRBV11-2 and TRBJ2-1): EAGVAQSPRYKIIEKRQSVAFWCNPISGHATLYWYQQILGQGPKLLIQFQNNGVVDDSQLPKDRFSAERLKGVDSTLKIQPAKLEDSAVYLCASSYGGSPYNEQFFGPGTRLTVL.

J is TRBJ1-5 and V is TRBV6-2 or TRBV6-3; a weak D match, TRBD1 (6 bases). The V gene's germline CDR1 is MNHEY and CDR2 SVGEGT. Trimming shortened V by 0 bases and J by 4 bases, and 19 bases separated the two germline ends. This CDR3 contains 18 residues. This chain's CDR3 is CASSYSLTGRGRNQPQHF. CDR3 sequence (DNA): TGTGCCAGCAGTTACTCCTTAACGGGCAGGGGTCGGAATCAGCCCCAGCATTTT.

The V and J genes are TRBV7-9 and TRBJ2-1; 7 bases are a match to TRBD2. This CDR3 is built from 15 residues. Trimming cost V 5 bases and J 2 bases; bases outside gene matches: 6. Per germline, CDR1 SEHNR and CDR2 FQNEAQ (reference sequence). The CDR3 reads CASSTPGGAYNEQFF. The CDR3 DNA reads as TGTGCCAGCAGCACGCCGGGGGGAGCCTACAATGAGCAGTTCTTC.

This chain uses TRBV27 with TRBJ2-7; weak D call: TRBD2 (5 bases). Germline values: CDR1 MNHEY, CDR2 SMNVEV (reference sequence). There are 14 residues in the CDR3. The V and J ends lost 4 bases and 2 bases respectively, with 12 bases between them. As DNA, the CDR3 is TGTGCCAGCAGTTCAGGCGGGCTGGCCTACGAGCAGTACTTC. It is translated as CASSSGGLAYEQYF.

This chain joins TRBV28 and TRBJ2-1; 9 bases map to TRBD2. Germline trimming cut 5 bases from V and 1 base from J; bases unmatched to any gene: 3. The germline V gene encodes CDR1 MDHEN and CDR2 SYDVKM. The CDR3 loop spans 15 amino acids. The CDR3 region has the DNA TGTGCCAGCAGTGAACTAGCGGGTTCCTACAATGAGCAGTTCTTC. Its translation: CASSELAGSYNEQFF.

The genes are TRBV5-8 and TRBJ1-5, with D unresolved. In germline, CDR1 is SGHTS, CDR2 YDEGEE. CDR3 size: 13 residues. Trimming cost V 1 base and J 4 bases, with 6 bases left between them. CDR3 bases: TGTGCCAGCAGCTTGTACAGTAATCAGCCCCAGCATTTT. This encodes CASSLYSNQPQHF.

The genes are TRBV9 and TRBJ1-1; 9 nucleotides line up with TRBD1. The CDR3 covers 15 residues. V shed 0 bases, J shed 11 bases, and the junction held 11 bases outside the gene matches. CDR1 is SGDLS and CDR2 is YYNGEE in the germline V gene. CDR3 in DNA: TGTGCCAGCAGCGTAGTAGGCGGGGACAGGGTAAGCGCTTTCTTT. This sequence encodes CASSVVGGDRVSAFF.